The following is a T cell receptor beta chain sequence with its context. Its antigen is not identified. In the authors' methods: ImmunoSEQ output lacked quality scores and full-length reads, limiting matched filtering. Some clones are missing from TCRdb's copy, which holds only in-frame ones; the method was immunoSEQ multiplex PCR. V, J and clone size were drawn from that table, and D and trimming were deduced from the DNA. The data show about 1,800,000 clones, approximately 94% seen once. This record belongs to a study of shared clonotypes between healthy human individuals. Whole-study results and caveats: Richness estimates generally favored naive over memory subsets. Lower generation probabilities were found for non-shared clonotypes than for those shared by all four donors.

Naive CD8 cells lacked CD45RO and underwent positive selection for CCR7, leaving out terminally differentiated effector memory CD45RA+ cells. Per germline, CDR1 SGHKS and CDR2 YYEKEE (reference sequence). V trimming: 4 bases; J trimming: 1 base; junction bases outside the gene matches: 6. This CDR3 comprises 16 residues. V and J are TRBV5-5 and TRBJ2-5; TRBD2 matches 11 bases. This TCR was recovered from a man younger than 35 in good health. Sequencing was done on a sample of naive CD8+ T cells sorted from blood. In nucleotides, the CDR3 is TGTGCCAGCAGCCTTAGACTAGCGGGAACCCAAGAGACCCAGTACTTC. Its protein product is CASSLRLAGTQETQYF.